A single T cell receptor beta chain is shown here with its context. The data were taken from a study of blood T cell repertoires in COVID-19. This table comes from immunoSEQ multiplex PCR, and its TCRdb copy is limited to in-frame clones, with some not included. The table has approximately 220,000 clones, roughly 80% seen once; the top ten hold 4.8%. Cohorts were assigned according to the clinical history that participants reported. Per the germline V gene, CDR1 is SNHLY and CDR2 is FYNNEI. Trimming cost V 7 bases and J 10 bases; bases outside gene matches: 13. This CDR3 spans 15 amino acids. This receptor was obtained from a woman in her fifties or sixties who had been exposed to COVID-19. This sequence joins TRBV2 and TRBJ1-6, with TRBD1 identical over 7 bases. Material: PBMCs or T cells enriched from blood (not recorded which). The CDR3 reads CASTGFGRGKSPLHF. The CDR3 DNA follows: TGTGCCAGCACCGGATTTGGCAGGGGGAAATCACCCCTCCACTTT.